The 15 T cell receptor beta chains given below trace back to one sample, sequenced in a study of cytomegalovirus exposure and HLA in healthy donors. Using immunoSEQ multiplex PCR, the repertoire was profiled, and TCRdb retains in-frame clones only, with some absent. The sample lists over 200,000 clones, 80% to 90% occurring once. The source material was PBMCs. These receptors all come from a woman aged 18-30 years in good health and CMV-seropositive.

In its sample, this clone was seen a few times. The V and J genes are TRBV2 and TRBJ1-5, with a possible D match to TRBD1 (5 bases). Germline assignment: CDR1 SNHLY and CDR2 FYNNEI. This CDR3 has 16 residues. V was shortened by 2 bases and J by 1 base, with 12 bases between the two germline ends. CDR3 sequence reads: CASSESGTGSNQPQHF. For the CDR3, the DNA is TGTGCCAGCAGTGAATCCGGGACTGGGAGCAATCAGCCCCAGCATTTT.

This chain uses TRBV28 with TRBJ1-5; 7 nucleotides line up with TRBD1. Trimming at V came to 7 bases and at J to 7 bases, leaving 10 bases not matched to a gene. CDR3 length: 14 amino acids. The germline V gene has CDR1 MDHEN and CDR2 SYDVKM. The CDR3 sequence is CASNLDRDGQPQHF. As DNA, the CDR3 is TGTGCCAGCAATCTCGACAGGGATGGGCAGCCCCAGCATTTT.

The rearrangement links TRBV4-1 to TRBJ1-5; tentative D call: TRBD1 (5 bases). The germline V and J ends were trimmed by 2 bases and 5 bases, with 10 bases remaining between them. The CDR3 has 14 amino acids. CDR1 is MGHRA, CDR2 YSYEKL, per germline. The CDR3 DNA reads TGCGCCAGCAGCCAATCCTCGGGGGATCAGCCCCAGCATTTT. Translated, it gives CASSQSSGDQPQHF.

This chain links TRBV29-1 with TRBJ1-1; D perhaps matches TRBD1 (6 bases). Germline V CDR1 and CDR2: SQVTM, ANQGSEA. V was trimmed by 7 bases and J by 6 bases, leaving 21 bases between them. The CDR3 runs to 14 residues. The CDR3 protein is CSAGAGHPTAEAFF. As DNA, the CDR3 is TGCAGCGCTGGAGCGGGACACCCGACGGCTGAAGCTTTCTTT.

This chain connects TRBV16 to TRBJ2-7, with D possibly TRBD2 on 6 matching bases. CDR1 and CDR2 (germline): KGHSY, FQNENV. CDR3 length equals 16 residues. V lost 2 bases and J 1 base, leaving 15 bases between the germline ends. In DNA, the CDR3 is TGTGCCAGCAGCCAACAACCCGGAGGGTTATCCTACGAGCAGTACTTC. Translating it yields CASSQQPGGLSYEQYF.

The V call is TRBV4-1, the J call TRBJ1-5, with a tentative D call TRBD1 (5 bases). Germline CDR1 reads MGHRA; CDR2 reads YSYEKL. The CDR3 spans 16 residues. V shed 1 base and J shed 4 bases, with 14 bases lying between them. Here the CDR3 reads CASSQVGRVGNQPQHF. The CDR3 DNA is TGCGCCAGCAGCCAAGTTGGCAGGGTCGGAAATCAGCCCCAGCATTTT.

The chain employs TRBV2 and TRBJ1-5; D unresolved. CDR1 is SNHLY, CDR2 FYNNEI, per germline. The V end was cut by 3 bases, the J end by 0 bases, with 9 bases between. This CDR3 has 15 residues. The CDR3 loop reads CASSEFQYSNQPQHF. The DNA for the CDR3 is TGTGCCAGCAGTGAGTTCCAGTATAGCAATCAGCCCCAGCATTTT.

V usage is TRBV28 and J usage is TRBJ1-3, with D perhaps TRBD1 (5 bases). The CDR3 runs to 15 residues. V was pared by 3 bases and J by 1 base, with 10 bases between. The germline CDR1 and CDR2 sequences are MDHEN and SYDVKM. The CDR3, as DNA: TGTGCCAGCAGTTTTCAGGGTGGTTCTGGAAACACCATATATTTT. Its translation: CASSFQGGSGNTIYF.

Written as DNA, the CDR3 is TGTGCCAGCAGTAGGGACAGGCGGGTTGGCCCCCAGCATTTT. It translates to CASSRDRRVGPQHF. J is TRBJ1-5 and V is TRBV2; 8 bases map to TRBD1. The V segment lost 5 bases and the J segment 10 bases; nucleotides outside the gene matches: 10. Germline assignment: CDR1 SNHLY and CDR2 FYNNEI. The CDR3 sequence is 14 residues long. Full variable domain (missing parts from reference TRBV2 and TRBJ1-5): EPEVTQTPSHQVTQMGQEVILRCVPISNHLYFYWYRQILGQKVEFLVSFYNNEISEKSEIFDDQFSVERPDGSNFTLKIRSTKLEDSAMYFCASSRDRRVGPQHFGDGTRLSIL.

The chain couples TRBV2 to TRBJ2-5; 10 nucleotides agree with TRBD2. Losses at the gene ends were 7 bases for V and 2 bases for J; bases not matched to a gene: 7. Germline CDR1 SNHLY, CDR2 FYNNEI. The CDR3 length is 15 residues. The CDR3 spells CASTGTSAKQETQYF. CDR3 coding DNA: TGTGCCAGCACTGGGACTAGCGCAAAGCAAGAGACCCAGTACTTC.

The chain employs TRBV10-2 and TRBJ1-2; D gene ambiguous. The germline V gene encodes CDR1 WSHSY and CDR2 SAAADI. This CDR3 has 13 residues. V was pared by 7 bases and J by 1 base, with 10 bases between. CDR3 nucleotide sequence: TGCGCCAGCAAGGAGGGCCTTAACTATGGCTACACCTTC. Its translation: CASKEGLNYGYTF.

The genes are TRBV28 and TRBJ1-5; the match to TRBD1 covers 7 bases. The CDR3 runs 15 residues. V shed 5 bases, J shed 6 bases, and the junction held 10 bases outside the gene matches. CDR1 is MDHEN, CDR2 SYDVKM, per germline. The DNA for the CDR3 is TGTGCCAGCAGTCGCCCCAGGGGGTTGGTTCAGCCCCAGCATTTT. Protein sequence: CASSRPRGLVQPQHF.

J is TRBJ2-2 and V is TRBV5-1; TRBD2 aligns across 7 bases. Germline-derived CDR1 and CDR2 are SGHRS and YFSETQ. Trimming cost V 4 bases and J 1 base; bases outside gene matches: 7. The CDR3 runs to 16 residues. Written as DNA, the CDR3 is TGCGCCAGCAGCATTTTAAGCGGGGTGAACACCGGGGAGCTGTTTTTT. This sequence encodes CASSILSGVNTGELFF. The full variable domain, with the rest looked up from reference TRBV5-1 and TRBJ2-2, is KAGVTQTPRYLIKTRGQQVTLSCSPISGHRSVSWYQQTPGQGLQFLFEYFSETQRNKGNFPGRFSGRQFSNSRSEMNVSTLELGDSALYLCASSILSGVNTGELFFGEGSRLTVL.

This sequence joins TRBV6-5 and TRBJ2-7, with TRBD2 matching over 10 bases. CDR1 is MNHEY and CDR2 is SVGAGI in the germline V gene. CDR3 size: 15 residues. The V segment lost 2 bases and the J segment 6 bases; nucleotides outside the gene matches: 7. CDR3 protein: CASSYVAGGRFEQYF. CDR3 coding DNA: TGTGCCAGCAGTTACGTAGCGGGAGGCCGCTTCGAGCAGTACTTC.

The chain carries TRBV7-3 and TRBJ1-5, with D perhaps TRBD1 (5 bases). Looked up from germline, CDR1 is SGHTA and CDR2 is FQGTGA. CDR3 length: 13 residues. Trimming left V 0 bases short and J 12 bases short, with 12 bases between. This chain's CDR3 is CASSLTNAGLQHF. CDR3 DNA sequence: TGTGCCAGCAGCTTAACGAATGCGGGGCTCCAGCATTTT.